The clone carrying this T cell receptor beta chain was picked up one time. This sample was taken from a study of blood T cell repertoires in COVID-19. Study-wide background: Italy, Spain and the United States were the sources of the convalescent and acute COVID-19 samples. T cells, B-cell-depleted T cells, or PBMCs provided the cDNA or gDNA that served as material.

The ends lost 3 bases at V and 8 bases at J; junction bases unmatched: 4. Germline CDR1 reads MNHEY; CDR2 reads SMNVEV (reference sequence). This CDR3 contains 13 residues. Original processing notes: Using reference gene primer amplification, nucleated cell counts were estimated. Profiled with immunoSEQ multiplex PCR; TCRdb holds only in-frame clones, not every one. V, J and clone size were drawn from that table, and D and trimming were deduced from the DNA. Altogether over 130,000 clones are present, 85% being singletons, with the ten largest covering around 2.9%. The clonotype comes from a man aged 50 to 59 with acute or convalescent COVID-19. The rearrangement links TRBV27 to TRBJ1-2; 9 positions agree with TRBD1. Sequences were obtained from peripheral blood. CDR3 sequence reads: CASSLLQGAGYTF. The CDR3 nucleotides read TGTGCCAGCAGTTTGCTACAGGGGGCAGGCTACACCTTC.